The 21 T cell receptor beta chains given below trace back to one sample, sequenced in a study of chemoradiotherapy in HPV16-positive cancers (dated by TCRdb to the early 2020s). Library creation used the immunoSEQ multiplex PCR assay. TCRdb took this table from immuneACCESS and kept in-frame rearrangements with V and J called. Such tables lack part of the clones; where checked against another copy, unresolved V genes explain under half of the gap, and the rest is unexplained. The sample yields roughly 5,500 clones; over 60% were counted once. Of the sample, approximately 30% is held by the ten largest clones. Here the sequenced sample was tumor tissue, taken from a patient who underwent chemoradiotherapy. All receptors come from a human donor with HPV-associated anogenital cancer.

The count of this clone is one. The CDR3 DNA reads TGTGCCAGCAGCGGGGTGTCGGGGACTAGCGGGAGGGCCCCCAATGAGCAGTTCTTC. This sequence encodes CASSGVSGTSGRAPNEQFF. The rearrangement links TRBV9 to TRBJ2-1, with TRBD2 identical over 16 bases. Germline CDR1 and CDR2: SGDLS and YYNGEE. The CDR3 is made up of 19 amino acids. V gave up 3 bases and J gave up 6 bases; unmatched junction bases: 12.

This chain joins TRBV10-1 and TRBJ1-1; 7 nucleotides line up with TRBD1. CDR3 length: 15 amino acids. The ends lost 6 bases at V and 5 bases at J; junction bases unmatched: 12. Germline V gene data show CDR1 as WNHNN and CDR2 as SYGVQD (reference sequence). CDR3: CASRTSTGRFTEAFF. DNA for the CDR3: TGCGCCAGCAGAACCTCGACAGGGAGATTTACTGAAGCTTTCTTT.

The rearrangement uses TRBV6-6 and TRBJ2-1; D might be TRBD2 (5 bases). This CDR3 spans 15 amino acids. The germline CDR1 and CDR2 sequences are MNHNY and SVGAGI (reference sequence). V shed 5 bases and J shed 6 bases, with 17 bases lying between them. The CDR3 spells CASSESSGTFNEQFF. The CDR3, as DNA: TGTGCCAGCAGTGAGAGCAGCGGAACCTTCAATGAGCAGTTCTTC.

The V and J genes are TRBV7-3 and TRBJ2-1, with D maybe TRBD2 (6 bases). Germline assignment: CDR1 SGHTA and CDR2 FQGTGA. The CDR3 covers 14 residues. V lost 6 bases to trimming and J lost 7 bases, with 16 bases between them. The DNA of the CDR3 is TGTGCCAGCAGTAGGGACTCGCTCTCAAATGAGCAGTTCTTC. This gives the protein CASSRDSLSNEQFF.

The V gene is TRBV5-6, the J gene TRBJ2-7; the D is unclear. The CDR3 has 13 amino acids. V was clipped by 0 bases and J by 0 bases, with 4 bases between them. CDR1 SGHDT and CDR2 YYEEEE come from the germline V gene. Here the CDR3 reads CASSLVDSYEQYF. The CDR3, as DNA: TGTGCCAGCAGCTTGGTTGACTCCTACGAGCAGTACTTC.

This clone was detected a few times. The chain is built from TRBV6-6 and TRBJ2-2; 13 bases are a match to TRBD2. V was pared by 11 bases and J by 6 bases, with 6 bases of the junction left unmatched. Germline V gene sequence: CDR1 MNHNY, CDR2 SVGAGI (reference sequence). CDR3 length equals 14 residues. The CDR3 DNA reads as TGTGCCGCTGGGACTAGCGGGACTGCCGGGGAGCTGTTTTTT. It is translated as CAAGTSGTAGELFF.

This clone came up a few times. The chain couples TRBV5-4 to TRBJ2-7; D uncertain. The CDR3 is 13 amino acids. Trimming took off 4 bases at V and 5 bases at J, with 13 bases between the two ends. Looked up from germline, CDR1 is SGHNT and CDR2 is YYREEE (reference sequence). This CDR3 is CASSHTVTDEQYF. The CDR3 nucleotides are TGTGCCAGCAGCCACACAGTGACTGACGAGCAGTACTTC.

The gene calls are TRBV2 and TRBJ1-2; 9 nucleotides line up with TRBD1. From germline, CDR1 is SNHLY and CDR2 FYNNEI. The J segment lost 8 bases and the V segment lost 2 bases, leaving 3 bases of the junction unmatched. CDR3 length: 13 amino acids. CDR3 DNA sequence: TGTGCCAGCAGTGAATGGACAGGGGAGGGCTACACCTTC. This encodes CASSEWTGEGYTF.

This clone has a handful of counts. The chain employs TRBV2 and TRBJ1-1; D gene uncertain. CDR1 and CDR2 from the germline V gene are SNHLY and FYNNEI. The CDR3 has 15 residues. V dropped 3 bases and J dropped 1 base, with 12 bases sitting between them. As DNA, the CDR3 is TGTGCCAGCAGTGACCCAGGTTTTGGGAACACTGAAGCTTTCTTT. This codes for CASSDPGFGNTEAFF.

The chain carries TRBV10-3 and TRBJ2-3, with D hard to call. This CDR3 spans 14 amino acids. From germline, CDR1 is ENHRY and CDR2 SYGVKD. The V end was cut by 2 bases, the J end by 1 base, with 7 bases between. The CDR3 coding sequence is TGTGCCATCAGTGAGGGTCGGGGCACAGATACGCAGTATTTT. Translation: CAISEGRGTDTQYF.

This clone was counted between two and nine times. The J gene is TRBJ2-7, the V gene TRBV10-1; D tentatively reads TRBD1 or TRBD2 (5 bases each). The CDR3 consists of 13 residues. The V end was cut by 2 bases, the J end by 3 bases, with 8 bases between. Germline CDR1 reads WNHNN; CDR2 reads SYGVQD (reference sequence). The CDR3 reads CASSEGGNYEQYF. The CDR3, as DNA: TGCGCCAGCAGTGAGGGGGGTAACTACGAGCAGTACTTC.

This clone showed up just once. The chain recombines TRBV30 with TRBJ2-7; TRBD1 or TRBD2 may be the D gene (5 bases each). The CDR3 sequence is 13 residues long. V lost 3 bases and J lost 4, with 13 bases in between. Germline CDR1 reads GTSNPN; CDR2 reads SVGIG (reference sequence). Here the CDR3 reads CAWRSGTLYEQYF. For the CDR3, the DNA is TGTGCCTGGAGGTCAGGGACCTTGTACGAGCAGTACTTC.

The V and J genes are TRBV11-2 and TRBJ1-1; D unresolved. The length of the CDR3 is 11 residues. Germline loops: CDR1 SGHAT, CDR2 FQNNGV. Trimming shortened V by 3 bases and J by 10 bases, and 9 bases separated the two germline ends. The CDR3 sequence is CASSLGGRAFF. The CDR3 DNA reads as TGTGCCAGCAGCTTGGGCGGGAGAGCTTTCTTT.

The chain carries TRBV5-1 and TRBJ2-1, with D perhaps matching TRBD2 (5 bases). Germline CDR1 SGHRS, CDR2 YFSETQ. With 3 bases removed from V and 3 bases from J, the gap between germline ends came to 10 bases. The length of the CDR3 is 14 residues. The CDR3 DNA is TGCGCCAGCAGCTCCGGACTGGACTACAATGAGCAGTTCTTC. Residues: CASSSGLDYNEQFF.

This clone was found once. This chain joins TRBV19 and TRBJ2-2; no clear D. Germline-derived CDR1 and CDR2 are LNHDA and SQIVND (reference sequence). The V end was cut by 5 bases, the J end by 6 bases, with 10 bases between. The CDR3 length is 13 residues. The CDR3 spells CASSPHMAGELFF. The CDR3 DNA reads TGTGCCAGTAGTCCTCATATGGCCGGGGAGCTGTTTTTT.

V gene TRBV6-6 combines with J gene TRBJ2-7; 9 bases map to TRBD1. J gave up 7 bases and V 0 bases, and 10 bases lay outside the gene matches. Germline loops: CDR1 MNHNY, CDR2 SVGAGI (reference sequence). The CDR3 loop spans 16 amino acids. CDR3 bases: TGTGCCAGCAGTTACTCGGGGGGACAGGGCCTTGGGGAGCAGTACTTC. Its translation is CASSYSGGQGLGEQYF.

The rearrangement joins TRBV9 to TRBJ1-6, with TRBD1 as a possible D gene (5 bases). Germline loops: CDR1 SGDLS, CDR2 YYNGEE. The CDR3 sequence is 15 residues long. Trimming removed 1 base at V and 9 bases at J, with 14 bases between. CDR3 DNA: TGTGCCAGCAGCGTACGGGGCCAGGGCGGTTCACCCCTCCACTTT. Translating gives CASSVRGQGGSPLHF.

The rearrangement uses TRBV4-1 and TRBJ2-3, with TRBD2 identical over 10 bases. Germline V gene sequence: CDR1 MGHRA, CDR2 YSYEKL. This CDR3 contains 19 residues. J lost 1 base, V lost 0 bases, and 10 bases had no gene match. The CDR3 spells CASSQDWTSGGGGTDTQYF. For the CDR3, the DNA is TGCGCCAGCAGCCAAGATTGGACTAGCGGAGGGGGTGGCACAGATACGCAGTATTTT.

This clone was seen a few times. V is TRBV9 and J is TRBJ1-5, with unresolved D. CDR1 is SGDLS and CDR2 is YYNGEE in the germline V gene. V was clipped by 3 bases and J by 0 bases, with 7 bases between them. The CDR3 has 14 amino acids. The CDR3, as DNA: TGTGCCAGCAGCGCAGGTTATAGCAATCAGCCCCAGCATTTT. This sequence encodes CASSAGYSNQPQHF.

The chain uses TRBV4-1 and TRBJ1-5, with no clear D. Looked up from germline, CDR1 is MGHRA and CDR2 is YSYEKL. The CDR3 is 19 residues long. The V gene lost 5 bases and the J gene lost 2 bases, with 25 bases spanning the gap. CDR3 in DNA: TGCGCCAGCAGCTCCTTTGGTCAGGTGGTCTTTGGGGGCAATCAGCCCCAGCATTTT. The encoded protein is CASSSFGQVVFGGNQPQHF.

The sample holds a few counts of this clone. CDR3 loop: CASNPGGGSYEQYF. CDR3 sequence (DNA): TGTGCCAGCAACCCGGGGGGGGGATCCTACGAGCAGTACTTC. The chain uses TRBV11-3 and TRBJ2-7, with 8 bases lining up with TRBD2. This CDR3 is 14 amino acids long. J gave up 1 base and V 7 bases, and 6 bases lay outside the gene matches. Germline values: CDR1 SGHNT, CDR2 YENEEA.